This T cell receptor (beta chain) was found in a study of T cell responses to AZD1222 COVID-19 vaccine. Findings and limits, study-wide: The study found vaccine-associated CD4 TCRs spanning spike, dominant at 160-218 and 743-854. Clonal diversity was possibly underestimated, and white British individuals and females predominated among donors.

Clones were read by immunoSEQ multiplex PCR, and TCRdb kept only the in-frame ones, dropping some. The table records around 150,000 clones, about 93% of them present only once. This clone is a singleton in its sample. Its antigen is undetermined. Germline CDR1 reads MRHNA; CDR2 reads SNTAGT. The CDR3 extends over 17 amino acids. V lost 5 bases and J 5 bases, leaving 19 bases between the germline ends. The receptor comes from an adult who received the AZD1222 COVID-19 vaccine. The input for sequencing was peripheral blood, taken 28 days after the second AZD1222 dose. The chain uses TRBV6-4 and TRBJ1-6; maybe TRBD1 (6 bases). The CDR3 DNA follows: TGTGCCAGCAGTCTAGGCCCTAGGGACATAGATAATTCACCCCTCCACTTT. This encodes CASSLGPRDIDNSPLHF.